This T cell receptor (beta chain) was captured in a study of blood T cell repertoires in COVID-19. Study background: Some COVID-19 samples were acute and others convalescent; all came from the United States, Italy and Spain. Sample material is recorded as cDNA or gDNA derived from T cells, B-cell-depleted T cells, or PBMCs.

Source study methods: Reference gene primer amplification yielded estimated nucleated cell counts. Using immunoSEQ multiplex PCR, the repertoire was profiled, and TCRdb retains in-frame clones only, with some absent. The D gene and trimming were derived from the DNA, and the V and J assignments and clone size from that table. The table lists roughly 250,000 clones, more than 70% of them singletons. The specimen was peripheral blood. The TCR was taken from a woman between 45 and 65 years old with acute or convalescent COVID-19.

The CDR3 loop is CASSLVGQSTDTQYF. The DNA of the CDR3 is TGTGCCAGCAGTTTGGTGGGACAGAGTACAGATACGCAGTATTTT. The chain uses TRBV28 and TRBJ2-3; 7 nucleotides line up with TRBD1. The CDR3 consists of 15 residues. V lost 3 bases to trimming and J lost 3 bases; unmatched junction nucleotides: 6. The germline V gene has CDR1 MDHEN and CDR2 SYDVKM.